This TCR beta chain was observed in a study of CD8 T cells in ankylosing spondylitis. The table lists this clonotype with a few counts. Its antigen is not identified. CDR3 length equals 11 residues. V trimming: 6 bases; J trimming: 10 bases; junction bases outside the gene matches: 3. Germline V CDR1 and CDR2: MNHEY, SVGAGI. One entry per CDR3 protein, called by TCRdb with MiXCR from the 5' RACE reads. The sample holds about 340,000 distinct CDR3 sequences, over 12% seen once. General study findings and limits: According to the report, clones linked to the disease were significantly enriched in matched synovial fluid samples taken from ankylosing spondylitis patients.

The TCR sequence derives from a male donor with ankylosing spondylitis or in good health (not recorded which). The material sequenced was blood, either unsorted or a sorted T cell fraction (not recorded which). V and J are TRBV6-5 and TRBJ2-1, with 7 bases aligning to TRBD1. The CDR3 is CASRQGKEQFF. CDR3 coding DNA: TGTGCCAGCAGACAGGGGAAAGAGCAGTTCTTC.